A selection of T cell receptor beta chains follows, all from one sample in a study of tumor-infiltrating lymphocytes in primary liver carcinoma. TCRdb reprocessed the multiplex PCR reads via MiXCR and lists one record per CDR3 protein. The table shows about 120,000 distinct CDR3 sequences, with around 70% occurring only once. The specimen sequenced was tumor-adjacent normal liver tissue. The receptor set was obtained from a woman aged 55-69 years with primary liver carcinoma and hepatitis B virus infection. CDR3s leave out the opening cysteine and the closing phenylalanine or tryptophan. Fields, in order: D gene, V gene, J gene, CDR3 protein. D genes are given only for firm matches.

>.|TRBV29-1|TRBJ2-2
CVPGTSGANTGELF
>.|TRBV28|TRBJ2-5
ANSSVFIDVVEAQH
>.|TRBV7-8|TRBJ1-1
ASSLSDLANTEAF
>TRBD2|TRBV5-6|TRBJ2-4
ASSPMGLTENIQY
>TRBD1|TRBV29-1|TRBJ2-5
SVGLGGQGLETQY
>TRBD2|TRBV29-1|TRBJ2-7
SMGLGYEQY
>TRBD2|TRBV5-1|TRBJ2-7
ASSLGASGKEEQY
>.|TRBV4-1|TRBJ1-5
ASSPPGYRNQPQH
>TRBD2|TRBV11-2|TRBJ2-5
ASSFFDAGGPRETQY
>.|TRBV6-5|TRBJ1-5
ASSYAGSDQSQH
>.|TRBV29-1|TRBJ2-1
SVEMGLAVGTGSYNEHF
>.|TRBV28|TRBJ1-4
ASSNRQGGEKLF
>.|TRBV12-3/TRBV12-4|TRBJ2-1
ASSFGELPTFEQF
>TRBD2|TRBV29-1|TRBJ2-1
SVAVALLAGVDNEQF
>TRBD1|TRBV10-3|TRBJ2-2
ATTGDMNTGELL
>.|TRBV28|TRBJ2-7
ASSFRRDGEQY
>TRBD1|TRBV4-1|TRBJ2-7
ASCQGPGQGTYEQY
>.|TRBV21-1|TRBJ1-5
ASTHRTGFGNQSQH
>.|TRBV7-8|TRBJ1-2
ASSLVVPGYFNYGYT
>TRBD1|TRBV5-5|TRBJ2-1
ASSIDRGNKEQF
>.|TRBV5-4|TRBJ1-4
ASSLNQANEKLF
>.|TRBV11-1|TRBJ1-1
ASGLQNAEAF
>.|TRBV6-1|TRBJ2-5
ASSEAGREYQETQY
>TRBD2|TRBV29-1|TRBJ2-3
SIDFLAVDTQY
>.|TRBV7-8|TRBJ1-2
ASSSGSGPRYGYT
>.|TRBV14|TRBJ2-5
ANSNRDKAQETQY
>.|TRBV11-3|TRBJ2-2
VSSFESSTGELF